A single sample is the source of the 26 T cell receptor beta chains below, sequenced in a study of CD8 T cells in Susac syndrome. RNA totalling roughly 0.5 to 1 ug underwent reverse transcription with random hexamers. One entry per CDR3 protein, called by TCRdb with MiXCR from the immunoSEQ multiplex PCR reads. The data hold roughly 120,000 distinct CDR3 sequences, with 90% to 95% observed a single time. Material: CD4+ T cells from PBMCs. The receptors shown here come from a human donor in good health.

This chain joins TRBV2 and TRBJ2-2, with no clear D. Germline V gives CDR1 SNHLY, CDR2 FYNNEI. V was cut by 0 bases and J by 6 bases, with 8 bases left in between. CDR3 length: 14 amino acids. Written as DNA, the CDR3 is TGTGCCAGCAGTGAAGCGCCCCGGGCCGGGGAGCTGTTTTTT. This gives the protein CASSEAPRAGELFF.

The chain combines TRBV9 with TRBJ2-1; 11 bases align to TRBD2. There are 16 residues in the CDR3. The J segment lost 7 bases and the V segment lost 0 bases, leaving 6 bases of the junction unmatched. CDR1 is SGDLS, CDR2 YYNGEE, per germline. For the CDR3, the DNA is TGTGCCAGCAGCGTAGTTCCTAGCGGGAGGTTAAATGAGCAGTTCTTC. Amino acids: CASSVVPSGRLNEQFF.

The rearrangement uses TRBV5-1 and TRBJ2-7; 7 bases are a match to TRBD1. Trimming cost V 4 bases and J 2 bases; bases outside gene matches: 9. Germline CDR1 reads SGHRS; CDR2 reads YFSETQ. The CDR3 is made up of 15 amino acids. CDR3 coding DNA: TGCGCCAGCAGCCAACCGGACAGGTTTCCCTACGAGCAGTACTTC. Translated, it gives CASSQPDRFPYEQYF.

The genes are TRBV7-6 and TRBJ2-1; 7 bases are a match to TRBD1. The germline V gene encodes CDR1 SGHVS and CDR2 FNYEAQ. Unmatched junction bases numbered 5, after V lost 0 bases and J lost 6 bases. The CDR3 is 15 residues long. The CDR3 is CASSLAVAGGNEQFF. The CDR3 bases are TGTGCCAGCAGCTTAGCGGTGGCAGGGGGCAATGAGCAGTTCTTC.

The chain uses TRBV20-1 and TRBJ1-1, with D perhaps TRBD1 (6 bases). With 3 bases removed from V and 4 bases from J, the gap between germline ends came to 12 bases. Per the germline V gene, CDR1 is DFQATT and CDR2 is SNEGSKA (reference sequence). The CDR3 is made up of 13 amino acids. The CDR3 reads CSASLTRGTEAFF. The CDR3 DNA follows: TGCAGTGCTAGTCTTACCAGGGGCACTGAAGCTTTCTTT.

The chain uses TRBV15 and TRBJ1-1; D ambiguous. This CDR3 region has 14 residues. Looked up from germline, CDR1 is LNHNV and CDR2 is YYDKDF (reference sequence). Trimming cost V 3 bases and J 0 bases, with 8 bases left between them. The CDR3 sequence is CATSRAQLNTEAFF. The CDR3 DNA follows: TGTGCCACCAGCAGGGCCCAGTTGAACACTGAAGCTTTCTTT.

The V call is TRBV5-1, the J call TRBJ2-7, with TRBD2 matching 7 bases. The CDR3 totals 13 residues. CDR1 and CDR2 from the germline V gene are SGHRS and YFSETQ. Trimming took 4 bases from V and 4 from J; bases not matched to a gene: 5. In DNA, the CDR3 is TGCGCCAGCAGCCCCGGGACTAAATACGAGCAGTACTTC. It is translated as CASSPGTKYEQYF.

The chain joins TRBV27 to TRBJ2-1; D is ambiguous. V was pared by 4 bases and J by 5 bases, with 9 bases between. CDR1 is MNHEY and CDR2 is SMNVEV in the germline V gene (reference sequence). This CDR3 spans 13 amino acids. CDR3 residues: CASSSISDNEQFF. The CDR3 DNA is TGTGCCAGCAGTTCCATATCGGACAATGAGCAGTTCTTC.

The chain has TRBV12-3 or TRBV12-4 and TRBJ2-5; D remains ambiguous. The CDR3 sequence is 13 residues long. Deletions cut 6 bases from V and 4 bases from J, with 12 bases between. The CDR3 loop is CASSPVSAETQYF. In DNA, the CDR3 is TGTGCCAGCAGCCCTGTAAGCGCAGAGACCCAGTACTTC.

The rearrangement uses TRBV18 and TRBJ1-1; D ambiguous. This CDR3 has 15 residues. The ends were cut back, 5 bases at V and 5 bases at J, with 18 bases in the middle. CDR1 and CDR2 from the germline V gene are KGHSH and LQKENI. The CDR3 coding sequence is TGTGCCAGCTCAGACACCAGCCTAGCGGGAACTGAAGCTTTCTTT. It is translated as CASSDTSLAGTEAFF.

The rearrangement links TRBV15 to TRBJ2-1, with 7 bases identical to TRBD2. In germline, CDR1 is LNHNV, CDR2 YYDKDF (reference sequence). This CDR3 has 16 amino acids. The junction had 8 bases not matched to a gene; V was cut back by 0 bases and J by 6 bases. Here the CDR3 reads CATSRDAGRTSNEQFF. CDR3 nucleotides: TGTGCCACCAGCAGAGATGCCGGGAGGACGAGCAATGAGCAGTTCTTC.

CDR3 in DNA: TGCAGCGTTGAGGACCGGGCCGCAGATACGCAGTATTTT. Protein product: CSVEDRAADTQYF. The V gene is TRBV29-1, the J gene TRBJ2-3; D call uncertain. Germline CDR1 reads SQVTM; CDR2 reads ANQGSEA. The CDR3 runs 13 residues. Between the trimmed V and J ends, which lost 3 bases and 4 bases, there was a span of 11 bases.

The V call is TRBV7-2, the J call TRBJ1-1; D is unresolved. The CDR3 contains 15 residues. Germline V gene sequence: CDR1 SGHTA, CDR2 FQGNSA. V lost 1 base and J 0 bases, leaving 9 bases between the germline ends. DNA of the CDR3: TGTGCCAGCAGCTTAGGGGTGTATTTGAACACTGAAGCTTTCTTT. Amino acids: CASSLGVYLNTEAFF.

The rearrangement uses TRBV5-5 and TRBJ2-7, with D hard to call. Deletions cut 4 bases from V and 3 bases from J, with 14 bases between. CDR1 and CDR2 from the germline V gene are SGHKS and YYEKEE (reference sequence). CDR3 length equals 14 residues. This chain's CDR3 is CASSLGRVLYEQYF. Here the CDR3 DNA reads TGTGCCAGCAGCCTCGGCCGCGTCCTCTACGAGCAGTACTTC.

This chain uses TRBV29-1 with TRBJ1-1; D is undetermined. Germline assignment: CDR1 SQVTM and CDR2 ANQGSEA. The V end was cut by 2 bases, the J end by 4 bases, with 14 bases between. This CDR3 is built from 14 residues. DNA for the CDR3: TGCAGCGTTGAAAAAGGGTTCCCGAGCACTGAAGCTTTCTTT. This sequence encodes CSVEKGFPSTEAFF.

The chain carries TRBV5-4 and TRBJ2-7; TRBD2 matches at 8 bases. Germline assignment: CDR1 SGHNT and CDR2 YYREEE (reference sequence). After removal of 4 bases from V and 1 base from J, the junction contained 13 bases not matched to a gene. The CDR3 length is 17 residues. The CDR3 protein is CASSETRISGTSYEQYF. CDR3 DNA: TGTGCCAGCAGCGAAACACGGATTAGCGGGACATCCTACGAGCAGTACTTC.

The table lists this clonotype with a count of one. The genes are TRBV12-3 or TRBV12-4 and TRBJ2-1; 7 positions match TRBD2. Trimming at V came to 2 bases and at J to 7 bases, leaving 5 bases not matched to a gene. The CDR3 loop spans 14 amino acids. This chain's CDR3 is CASSLREGRNEQFF. The CDR3, as DNA: TGTGCCAGCAGTTTAAGGGAGGGTCGGAATGAGCAGTTCTTC.

A few counts support this clonotype. The chain uses TRBV28 and TRBJ1-5; no firm D call. V lost 2 bases to trimming and J lost 5 bases, with 4 bases between them. The CDR3 loop spans 12 amino acids. CDR1 and CDR2 (germline): MDHEN, SYDVKM. The CDR3 DNA sequence: TGTGCCAGCAGTTTAGGGTATCAGCCCCAGCATTTT. Residues: CASSLGYQPQHF.

This chain links TRBV7-2 with TRBJ2-3; maybe TRBD1 (5 bases). Per the germline V gene, CDR1 is SGHTA and CDR2 is FQGNSA. Trimming took off 5 bases at V and 2 bases at J, with 11 bases between the two ends. The CDR3 spans 14 residues. This chain's CDR3 is CASSPGPATDTQYF. The CDR3 DNA sequence: TGTGCCAGCAGCCCAGGGCCAGCCACAGATACGCAGTATTTT. The full variable domain, completed using reference TRBV7-2 and TRBJ2-3, is GAGVSQSPSNKVTEKGKDVELRCDPISGHTALYWYRQSLGQGLEFLIYFQGNSAPDKSGLPSDRFSAERTGGSVSTLTIQRTQQEDSAVYLCASSPGPATDTQYFGPGTRLTVL.

This rearrangement joins TRBV4-2 to TRBJ2-7; D gene ambiguous. There are 16 residues in the CDR3. V lost 2 bases and J 2 bases, leaving 16 bases between the germline ends. The germline V gene encodes CDR1 LGHNA and CDR2 YNFKEQ. The CDR3 reads CASSQSSFQPAYEQYF. Here the CDR3 DNA reads TGTGCCAGCAGCCAATCCTCTTTCCAACCAGCCTACGAGCAGTACTTC.

This rearrangement joins TRBV18 to TRBJ2-1; 10 bases align to TRBD2. The CDR3 totals 16 residues. V lost 2 bases to trimming and J lost 9 bases; unmatched junction nucleotides: 10. Per the germline V gene, CDR1 is KGHSH and CDR2 is LQKENI. In nucleotides, the CDR3 is TGTGCCAGCTCACCAATTGAGGCTAGCGGGAGCGGTGAGCAGTTCTTC. Translating it yields CASSPIEASGSGEQFF. Based on the CDR3 plus reference TRBV18 and TRBJ2-1, the full variable domain is NAGVMQNPRHLVRRRGQEARLRCSPMKGHSHVYWYRQLPEEGLKFMVYLQKENIIDESGMPKERFSAEFPKEGPSILRIQQVVRGDSAAYFCASSPIEASGSGEQFFGPGTRLTVL.

This chain links TRBV5-1 with TRBJ2-7; no firm D call. The CDR3 has 12 amino acids. The V gene lost 4 bases and the J gene lost 1 base, with 6 bases spanning the gap. Germline assignment: CDR1 SGHRS and CDR2 YFSETQ. CDR3 loop: CASSQPSYEQYF. The DNA of the CDR3 is TGCGCCAGCAGCCAGCCTTCCTACGAGCAGTACTTC.

This chain joins TRBV5-6 and TRBJ2-3; 10 nucleotides match TRBD2. Germline loops: CDR1 SGHDT, CDR2 YYEEEE. The J segment lost 8 bases and the V segment lost 1 base, leaving 10 bases of the junction unmatched. The CDR3 length is 16 residues. The CDR3 DNA reads as TGTGCCAGCAGCTTGCCCGGACTAGCGGTTCTGGGTACGCAGTATTTT. The encoded protein is CASSLPGLAVLGTQYF. The full variable domain, its missing parts supplied by reference TRBV5-6 and TRBJ2-3, is DAGVTQSPTHLIKTRGQQVTLRCSPKSGHDTVSWYQQALGQGPQFIFQYYEEEERQRGNFPDRFSGHQFPNYSSELNVNALLLGDSALYLCASSLPGLAVLGTQYFGPGTRLTVL.

The chain uses TRBV5-1 and TRBJ2-6; 7 positions match TRBD2. CDR1 and CDR2 from the germline V gene are SGHRS and YFSETQ. The CDR3 extends over 17 amino acids. The trim removed 2 bases at V and 4 bases at J, leaving 9 bases unmatched. The CDR3 DNA follows: TGCGCCAGCAGCTTCCCTGCGCGGGGGAGGGGGGCCAACGTCCTGACTTTC. It codes for CASSFPARGRGANVLTF. Full variable domain (missing parts from reference TRBV5-1 and TRBJ2-6): KAGVTQTPRYLIKTRGQQVTLSCSPISGHRSVSWYQQTPGQGLQFLFEYFSETQRNKGNFPGRFSGRQFSNSRSEMNVSTLELGDSALYLCASSFPARGRGANVLTFGAGSRLTVL.

The rearrangement uses TRBV2 and TRBJ1-4; D unresolved. The germline V gene encodes CDR1 SNHLY and CDR2 FYNNEI. V was cut by 3 bases and J by 5 bases, with 13 bases left in between. The length of the CDR3 is 15 residues. CDR3 sequence reads: CASSEAGGRNEKLFF. DNA for the CDR3: TGTGCCAGCAGTGAGGCGGGAGGGCGGAATGAAAAACTGTTTTTT.

The chain has TRBV14 and TRBJ2-6; D call uncertain. The V and J ends lost 2 bases and 0 bases respectively, with 2 bases between them. The CDR3 spans 14 residues. Looked up from germline, CDR1 is SGHDN and CDR2 is FVKESK. This CDR3 is CASSQISGANVLTF. CDR3 in DNA: TGTGCCAGCAGCCAAATCTCTGGGGCCAACGTCCTGACTTTC.